This TCR beta chain emerged from a study of graft-versus-host responses after intestinal transplantation. Only in-frame clones appear in the TCRdb table, and some are missing; sequencing was by immunoSEQ multiplex PCR. Found here are about 78,000 clones, almost 90% of them singletons; the top ten hold 3.5% to 5%. V shed 4 bases, J shed 2 bases, and the junction held 7 bases outside the gene matches. The germline gives CDR1 SGHDT, CDR2 YYEEEE. This CDR3 is built from 16 residues. As to this clone: Its antigen is currently unknown.

The sequencing here drew on unstimulated CD8+ T cells sorted from spleen or lymph node cells, taken before transplant. This clonotype was obtained from a human donor who was the organ donor for an intestinal transplant. The chain joins TRBV5-6 to TRBJ2-3; 10 nucleotides align to TRBD2. The CDR3 sequence: CASSPPSGGDTDTQYF. The CDR3 nucleotides read TGTGCCAGCAGCCCCCCTAGCGGGGGTGACACAGATACGCAGTATTTT.